The 8 T cell receptor beta chains below were found in one sample sequenced in a study of blood T cell repertoires in COVID-19. Data came from immunoSEQ multiplex PCR; TCRdb stores just in-frame clones and leaves some out. The table shows about 150,000 clones, with more than 85% occurring only once. The material sequenced was peripheral blood. The receptors here all came from a man aged 45-60 years with acute or convalescent COVID-19.

The CDR3 loop is CASSLGSGGNTIYF. The DNA for the CDR3 is TGTGCCAGCAGCTTAGGCTCGGGGGGAAACACCATATATTTT. The chain recombines TRBV13 with TRBJ1-3; D is unclear. The CDR3 has 14 amino acids. Germline V lookup: CDR1 PRHDT, CDR2 FYEKMQ (reference sequence). V lost 0 bases and J 4 bases, leaving 7 bases between the germline ends.

The chain recombines TRBV4-2 with TRBJ2-1; TRBD2 matches at 10 bases. CDR1 and CDR2 (germline): LGHNA, YNFKEQ. Unmatched junction bases numbered 0, after V lost 1 base and J lost 6 bases. This CDR3 region has 14 residues. The CDR3 spells CASSQGLAGNEQFF. The CDR3, as DNA: TGTGCCAGCAGCCAAGGACTAGCGGGCAATGAGCAGTTCTTC.

This clone was counted only a few times. The chain uses TRBV13 and TRBJ2-5, with D possibly matching TRBD2 (7 bases). Germline V gene lookup returns CDR1 PRHDT and CDR2 FYEKMQ (reference sequence). The CDR3 is 16 amino acids. Trimming cost V 1 base and J 5 bases, with 17 bases left between them. The CDR3 is CASSLESGGGLETQYF. The CDR3 nucleotides are TGTGCCAGCAGCTTAGAATCTGGGGGGGGGCTGGAGACCCAGTACTTC. The variable domain in full, with the rest retrieved from reference TRBV13 and TRBJ2-5, is AAGVIQSPRHLIKEKRETATLKCYPIPRHDTVYWYQQGPGQDPQFLISFYEKMQSDKGSIPDRFSAQQFSDYHSELNMSSLELGDSALYFCASSLESGGGLETQYFGPGTRLLVL.

The J gene is TRBJ1-5, the V gene TRBV6-6; perhaps TRBD1 as D (6 bases). The CDR3 runs 15 residues. The V gene lost 6 bases and the J gene lost 7 bases, with 19 bases spanning the gap. CDR1 and CDR2 (germline): MNHNY, SVGAGI (reference sequence). The CDR3 DNA reads TGTGCCAGCAGAGCCCAGGGAGGGGGTTACCAGCCCCAGCATTTT. Protein: CASRAQGGGYQPQHF.

This chain connects TRBV7-3 to TRBJ2-1; 9 bases are shared with TRBD2. Germline V gene lookup returns CDR1 SGHTA and CDR2 FQGTGA. This CDR3 region has 15 residues. V trimming: 3 bases; J trimming: 4 bases; junction bases outside the gene matches: 4. CDR3 sequence: CASSFSGSTYNEQFF. CDR3 coding DNA: TGTGCCAGCAGCTTTAGCGGGAGTACGTACAATGAGCAGTTCTTC.

To note about this clone: The same CDR3 can be traced to other DNA sequences in this sample. V and J are TRBV9 and TRBJ2-2; 7 bases align to TRBD2. V lost 2 bases, J lost 2 bases, and 3 bases stayed unmatched. Germline V lookup: CDR1 SGDLS, CDR2 YYNGEE. The length of the CDR3 is 15 residues. CDR3: CASSVGGRNTGELFF. For the CDR3, the DNA is TGTGCCAGCAGCGTCGGCGGGAGAAACACCGGGGAGCTGTTTTTT.

This chain connects TRBV19 to TRBJ1-5; tentative D call: TRBD1 (6 bases). CDR3 length: 15 residues. From germline, CDR1 is LNHDA and CDR2 SQIVND (reference sequence). With 3 bases removed from V and 5 bases from J, the gap between germline ends came to 14 bases. The CDR3 reads CASSISGVGHQPQHF. DNA for the CDR3: TGTGCCAGTAGTATTTCAGGGGTAGGGCATCAGCCCCAGCATTTT. Filled out from reference TRBV19 and TRBJ1-5, the complete variable domain reads DGGITQSPKYLFRKEGQNVTLSCEQNLNHDAMYWYRQDPGQGLRLIYYSQIVNDFQKGDIAEGYSVSREKKESFPLTVTSAQKNPTAFYLCASSISGVGHQPQHFGDGTRLSIL.

The rearrangement uses TRBV6-6 and TRBJ2-2; 7 bases agree with TRBD1. The CDR3 totals 13 residues. Germline V gives CDR1 MNHNY, CDR2 SVGAGI (reference sequence). Unmatched junction bases numbered 1, after V lost 6 bases and J lost 3 bases. CDR3 protein: CASRTGHTGELFF. The CDR3 DNA is TGTGCCAGCAGGACAGGGCACACCGGGGAGCTGTTTTTT.